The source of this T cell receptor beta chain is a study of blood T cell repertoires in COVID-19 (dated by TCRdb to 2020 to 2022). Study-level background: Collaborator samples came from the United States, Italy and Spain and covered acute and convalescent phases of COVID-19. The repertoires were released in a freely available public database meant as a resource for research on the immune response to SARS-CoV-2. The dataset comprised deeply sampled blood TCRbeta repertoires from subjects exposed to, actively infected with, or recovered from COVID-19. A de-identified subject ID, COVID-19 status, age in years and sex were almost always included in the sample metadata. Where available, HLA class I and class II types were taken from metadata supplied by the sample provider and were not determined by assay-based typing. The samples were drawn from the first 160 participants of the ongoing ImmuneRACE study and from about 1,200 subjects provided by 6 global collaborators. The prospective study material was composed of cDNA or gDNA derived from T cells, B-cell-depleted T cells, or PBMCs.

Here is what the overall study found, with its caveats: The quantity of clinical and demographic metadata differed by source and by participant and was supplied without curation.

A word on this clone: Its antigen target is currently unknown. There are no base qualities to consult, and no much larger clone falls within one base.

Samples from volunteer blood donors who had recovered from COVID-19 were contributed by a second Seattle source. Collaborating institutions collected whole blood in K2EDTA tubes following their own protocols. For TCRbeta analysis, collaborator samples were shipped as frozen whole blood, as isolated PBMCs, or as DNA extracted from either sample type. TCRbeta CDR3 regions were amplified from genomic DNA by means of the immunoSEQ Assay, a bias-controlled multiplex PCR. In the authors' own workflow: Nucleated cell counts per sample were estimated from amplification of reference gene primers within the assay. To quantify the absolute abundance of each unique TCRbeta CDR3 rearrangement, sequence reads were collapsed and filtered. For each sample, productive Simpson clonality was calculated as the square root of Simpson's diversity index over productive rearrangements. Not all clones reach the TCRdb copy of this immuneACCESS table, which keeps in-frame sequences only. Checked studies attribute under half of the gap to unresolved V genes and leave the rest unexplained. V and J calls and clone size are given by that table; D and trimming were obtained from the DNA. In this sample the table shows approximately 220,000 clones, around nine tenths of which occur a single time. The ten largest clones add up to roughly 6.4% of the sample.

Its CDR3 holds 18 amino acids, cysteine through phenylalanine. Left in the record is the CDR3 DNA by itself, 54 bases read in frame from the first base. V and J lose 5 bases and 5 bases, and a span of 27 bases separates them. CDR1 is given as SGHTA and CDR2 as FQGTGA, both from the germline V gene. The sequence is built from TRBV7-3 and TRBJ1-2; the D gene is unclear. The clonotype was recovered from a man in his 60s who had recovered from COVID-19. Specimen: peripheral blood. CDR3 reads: CASSPSGSPIPGGYGYTF. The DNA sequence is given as TGTGCCAGCAGCCCATCCGGGTCCCCTATACCCGGCGGGTATGGCTACACCTTC. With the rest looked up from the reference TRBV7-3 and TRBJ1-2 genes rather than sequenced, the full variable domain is GAGVSQTPSNKVTEKGKYVELRCDPISGHTALYWYRQSLGQGPEFLIYFQGTGAADDSGLPNDRFFAVRPEGSVSTLKIQRTERGDSAVYLCASSPSGSPIPGGYGYTFGSGTRLTVV.